Shown below are 18 T cell receptor beta chains from a single sample sequenced in a study of blood T cells in healthy people across ages. A second PCR of about 7 to 12 cycles used a sample-barcoded 5' primer and a J-beta primer mix. TCRdb used MiXCR to reprocess the 5' RACE reads, holding one entry per CDR3 protein. The profile shows around 990,000 distinct CDR3 sequences, approximately 38% of them singletons. The sample consisted of blood. The source of these receptors is a man younger than 35 in good health.

J is TRBJ2-2 and V is TRBV10-3, with 7 bases that match TRBD2. The CDR3 has 15 amino acids. V lost 4 bases to trimming and J lost 3 bases; unmatched junction nucleotides: 5. In germline, CDR1 is ENHRY, CDR2 SYGVKD. CDR3 region: CAISAPGRDTGELFF. The CDR3 coding sequence is TGTGCCATCAGTGCCCCGGGGAGGGACACCGGGGAGCTGTTTTTT.

In its sample, this clonotype was seen a few times. The chain has TRBV20-1 and TRBJ2-1; D uncertain. The germline V gene encodes CDR1 DFQATT and CDR2 SNEGSKA (reference sequence). The germline V and J ends were trimmed by 6 bases and 1 base, with 13 bases remaining between them. This CDR3 region has 14 residues. CDR3 in DNA: TGCAGTGCCCCGAAGACCGGGTCCTACAATGAGCAGTTCTTC. This encodes CSAPKTGSYNEQFF.

As regards this clonotype: At one end, the junction sequence differs from germline, possibly due to a read error. The chain joins TRBV6-5 to TRBJ2-1; D is possibly TRBD1 or TRBD2 (5 bases each). Germline assignment: CDR1 MNHEY and CDR2 SVGAGI. The CDR3 runs 14 residues. The CDR3 DNA reads TGTACCAGCAGTTACGTGGGACCCTTCAATGAGCAGTTCTTC. This codes for CTSSYVGPFNEQFF.

This clonotype was seen a few times. The genes are TRBV6-4 and TRBJ1-2, with D possibly TRBD1 on 5 matching bases. This CDR3 has 13 amino acids. The V end was cut by 2 bases, the J end by 5 bases, with 9 bases between. Germline loops: CDR1 MRHNA, CDR2 SNTAGT. As DNA, the CDR3 is TGTGCCAGCAGTGACAGCGGGGGATATGGCTACACCTTC. Amino acid sequence: CASSDSGGYGYTF.

The chain links TRBV9 to TRBJ2-3; either TRBD1 or TRBD2 may fit D (5 bases each). The CDR3 has 15 amino acids. V lost 3 bases and J 3 bases, leaving 14 bases between the germline ends. Germline-derived CDR1 and CDR2 are SGDLS and YYNGEE. This CDR3 is CASSGQGPITDTQYF. CDR3 in DNA: TGTGCCAGCAGCGGTCAGGGACCGATAACAGATACGCAGTATTTT. The variable domain in full, completed from reference TRBV9 and TRBJ2-3, reads DSGVTQTPKHLITATGQRVTLRCSPRSGDLSVYWYQQSLDQGLQFLIQYYNGEERAKGNILERFSAQQFPDLHSELNLSSLELGDSALYFCASSGQGPITDTQYFGPGTRLTVL.

V gene TRBV20-1 combines with J gene TRBJ2-3, with TRBD2 matching over 7 bases. Trimming took 0 bases from V and 1 from J; bases not matched to a gene: 7. The CDR3 runs 16 residues. Germline assignment: CDR1 DFQATT and CDR2 SNEGSKA (reference sequence). The CDR3: CSARDSRLAGTDTQYF. The CDR3 nucleotides read TGCAGTGCTAGAGACTCCCGACTAGCCGGCACAGATACGCAGTATTTT.

This clonotype was found many times. The V call is TRBV6-5, the J call TRBJ2-1, with TRBD2 identical over 8 bases. After removal of 5 bases from V and 5 bases from J, the junction contained 11 bases not matched to a gene. The CDR3 runs to 16 residues. CDR1 and CDR2 (germline): MNHEY, SVGAGI. The chain's CDR3 is CASSPSKGGRHNEQFF. Written as DNA, the CDR3 is TGTGCCAGCAGTCCCTCTAAGGGCGGGAGGCACAATGAGCAGTTCTTC.

The sample holds a few counts of this clonotype. This chain links TRBV7-8 with TRBJ2-7; tentative D call: TRBD2 (7 bases). The tail of the sequence fits TRBJ2-5 better, so the J call may be wrong. This CDR3 region has 15 residues. Germline loops: CDR1 SGHVS, CDR2 FQNEAQ. The CDR3 loop reads CASSLETGGGETQYF. The CDR3, as DNA: TGTGCCAGCAGCTTAGAAACGGGGGGCGGAGAGACCCAGTACTTC.

This chain links TRBV3-1 with TRBJ2-5, with D unresolved. Trimming removed 1 base from V and 5 bases from J, with 5 bases in between. From germline, CDR1 is LGHDT and CDR2 YNNKEL (reference sequence). The CDR3 length is 12 residues. The DNA for the CDR3 is TGTGCCAGCAGCCAAGTGGCGGAGACCCAGTACTTC. Protein product: CASSQVAETQYF.

This clonotype was recorded a few times. The chain employs TRBV12-5 and TRBJ1-2, with D maybe TRBD1 (5 bases). CDR3 length equals 15 residues. V was cut by 0 bases and J by 8 bases, with 16 bases left in between. CDR1 and CDR2 (germline): LGHNT, FRNRAP. Here the CDR3 reads CASGLVQVRASGYTF. The CDR3, as DNA: TGTGCTAGTGGTTTGGTACAGGTTCGGGCCTCGGGCTACACCTTC.

This clonotype was found a few times. This chain joins TRBV7-8 and TRBJ1-5, with D perhaps matching TRBD1 (5 bases). The V end was cut by 1 base, the J end by 1 base, with 14 bases between. The CDR3 has 17 amino acids. Per the germline V gene, CDR1 is SGHVS and CDR2 is FQNEAQ. This chain's CDR3 is CASSLVVGGGSNQPQHF. In DNA form, the CDR3 reads TGTGCCAGCAGCTTAGTTGTGGGGGGAGGGAGCAATCAGCCCCAGCATTTT.

The chain uses TRBV4-1 and TRBJ1-5; D not certain. Germline-derived CDR1 and CDR2 are MGHRA and YSYEKL. V shed 1 base and J shed 4 bases, with 14 bases lying between them. The CDR3 length is 16 residues. The chain's CDR3 is CASSQGFGLGNQPQHF. The CDR3 coding sequence is TGCGCCAGCAGCCAAGGGTTTGGGTTAGGGAATCAGCCCCAGCATTTT.

The chain recombines TRBV7-9 with TRBJ2-1; 7 nucleotides line up with TRBD1. From germline, CDR1 is SEHNR and CDR2 FQNEAQ (reference sequence). V was pared by 3 bases and J by 2 bases, with 13 bases of the junction left unmatched. This CDR3 region has 18 residues. Written as DNA, the CDR3 is TGTGCCAGCAGCTTTCGGACAGGCGATCTCTTGGCCTACAATGAGCAGTTCTTC. Its protein is CASSFRTGDLLAYNEQFF.

The V call is TRBV27, the J call TRBJ1-5, with TRBD1 as a possible D gene (6 bases). CDR1 and CDR2 from the germline V gene are MNHEY and SMNVEV (reference sequence). The CDR3 has 17 residues. V lost 0 bases and J lost 0, with 12 bases in between. The CDR3 here is CASSLSGRGYSNQPQHF. CDR3 DNA sequence: TGTGCCAGCAGTTTATCCGGCAGGGGCTATAGCAATCAGCCCCAGCATTTT.

Only a few counts were recorded for this clonotype. The V call is TRBV20-1, the J call TRBJ2-5; D possibly corresponds to TRBD2 (6 bases). Trimming left V 1 base short and J 11 bases short, with 14 bases between. The CDR3 extends over 12 amino acids. Germline V gives CDR1 DFQATT, CDR2 SNEGSKA (reference sequence). CDR3 region: CSARARRLEQYF. The CDR3 bases are TGCAGTGCTAGAGCAAGAAGACTAGAGCAGTACTTC.

To note about this clonotype: The junction departs from germline at one end; a sequencing error may be responsible. The chain uses TRBV4-1 and TRBJ1-2; possible D gene TRBD1, 5 bases. CDR1 MGHRA and CDR2 YSYEKL come from the germline V gene. This CDR3 region has 15 residues. This CDR3 is CASSQGPGPNYGCTF. In DNA form, the CDR3 reads TGCGCCAGCAGCCAAGGGCCGGGACCTAACTATGGCTGCACCTTC.

This clonotype was counted a few times. This chain connects TRBV27 to TRBJ1-1, with a weak D call TRBD1 (5 bases). CDR1 MNHEY and CDR2 SMNVEV come from the germline V gene (reference sequence). Between the trimmed V and J ends, which lost 4 bases and 5 bases, there was a span of 20 bases. There are 16 residues in the CDR3. CDR3 bases: TGTGCCAGCAGTTCCAACCCTCCTAGGGGAGGTACTGAAGCTTTCTTT. Protein: CASSSNPPRGGTEAFF.

This clonotype turned up a few times. Possible read error: a much larger clone is one base away. V and J are TRBV12-3 or TRBV12-4 and TRBJ2-5; D gene uncertain. This CDR3 comprises 11 residues. The ends were cut back, 5 bases at V and 5 bases at J, with 6 bases in the middle. Here the CDR3 DNA reads TGTGCCAGCAGTCCTCACGAGACCCAGTACTTC. Protein product: CASSPHETQYF.